The 6 T cell receptor beta chains below come from one sample, sequenced in a study of cytomegalovirus exposure and HLA in healthy donors. It was with 60 Vbeta and 13 Jbeta primers that the PCR ran. Repertoires were generated with immunoSEQ multiplex PCR, while TCRdb's copy carries only in-frame clones and drops some. The table shows approximately 150,000 clones, with 65% to 70% occurring only once. Sequencing input: PBMCs. The receptors originated from a young man in good health and CMV-seropositive.

This clone was counted only a few times. The chain links TRBV15 to TRBJ2-2; the D gene is possibly TRBD2 (6 bases). Germline lookup yields CDR1 LNHNV and CDR2 YYDKDF (reference sequence). V gave up 3 bases and J gave up 6 bases, with 14 bases separating them. CDR3 length equals 15 residues. CDR3 in DNA: TGTGCCACCAGCAGTCCGCTAGCGAGCTCCGGGGAGCTGTTTTTT. It specifies CATSSPLASSGELFF.

The genes are TRBV6-5 and TRBJ1-1; TRBD1 aligns across 9 bases. Germline-derived CDR1 and CDR2 are MNHEY and SVGAGI. The CDR3 runs to 15 residues. J gave up 4 bases and V 4 bases, and 7 bases lay outside the gene matches. In nucleotides, the CDR3 is TGTGCCAGCAGTTCGCCACAGGGGGCAGTCACTGAAGCTTTCTTT. Its translation: CASSSPQGAVTEAFF.

The chain has TRBV19 and TRBJ2-7, with 9 positions matching TRBD1. The V segment lost 8 bases and the J segment 3 bases; nucleotides outside the gene matches: 2. From germline, CDR1 is LNHDA and CDR2 SQIVND (reference sequence). The length of the CDR3 is 12 residues. The CDR3 DNA follows: TGTGCCAGTGGGACAGGGTACTACGAGCAGTACTTC. Translating gives CASGTGYYEQYF. The variable domain in full, with the rest retrieved from reference TRBV19 and TRBJ2-7, is DGGITQSPKYLFRKEGQNVTLSCEQNLNHDAMYWYRQDPGQGLRLIYYSQIVNDFQKGDIAEGYSVSREKKESFPLTVTSAQKNPTAFYLCASGTGYYEQYFGPGTRLTVT.

V and J are TRBV6-4 and TRBJ1-5, with 8 bases that match TRBD1. V lost 8 bases to trimming and J lost 4 bases; unmatched junction nucleotides: 4. This CDR3 spans 13 amino acids. The germline CDR1 and CDR2 sequences are MRHNA and SNTAGT. DNA for the CDR3: TGTGCCAGCCCACAGGGGGTTAATCAGCCCCAGCATTTT. Protein: CASPQGVNQPQHF.

The chain combines TRBV11-2 with TRBJ2-1, with TRBD2 identical over 13 bases. CDR3 length: 15 residues. Per germline, CDR1 SGHAT and CDR2 FQNNGV. After removal of 5 bases from V and 8 bases from J, the junction contained 6 bases not matched to a gene. The CDR3 coding sequence is TGTGCCAGCAGCCCTAGACTAGCGGGAGGTGATGAGCAGTTCTTC. Its protein is CASSPRLAGGDEQFF.

The chain links TRBV4-1 to TRBJ2-2; no reliable D call. Germline CDR1 reads MGHRA; CDR2 reads YSYEKL. V was clipped by 1 base and J by 8 bases, with 14 bases between them. This CDR3 comprises 15 residues. The CDR3 is CASSQVLVALGELFF. The CDR3, as DNA: TGCGCCAGCAGCCAAGTTCTCGTAGCTTTAGGGGAGCTGTTTTTT.